The 31 T cell receptor beta chains listed next were all sequenced from one sample in a study of low-dose radiotherapy and immunotherapy resistance in tumors. TRAV- and TRBV-specific primers primed first-strand cDNA, covering alpha and beta chains. TCRs underwent roughly 20 PCR cycles of amplification with a constant-region primer and V-primer adapter. Each CDR3 protein is one row after TCRdb ran MiXCR on the reads. The data hold 45,000 or so distinct CDR3 sequences, with less than 30% observed a single time. Time point noted: after trial treatment. Described treatment: LDRT plus nivolumab, ipilimumab, low-dose cyclophosphamide and aspirin (RACIN trial). Sequences were derived from PBMCs, sampled after low-dose radiotherapy plus immunotherapy. These receptors were taken from a male donor with prostate cancer.

This clonotype was seen repeatedly, ten times or more. The rearrangement links TRBV19 to TRBJ2-7; no reliable D call. The CDR3 loop spans 13 amino acids. Germline CDR1 and CDR2: LNHDA and SQIVND (reference sequence). V lost 4 bases and J 0 bases, leaving 7 bases between the germline ends. In nucleotides, the CDR3 is TGTGCCAGTAGTAACCCGAGCTCCTACGAGCAGTACTTC. This encodes CASSNPSSYEQYF. Drawing the rest from reference TRBV19 and TRBJ2-7, the complete variable domain is DGGITQSPKYLFRKEGQNVTLSCEQNLNHDAMYWYRQDPGQGLRLIYYSQIVNDFQKGDIAEGYSVSREKKESFPLTVTSAQKNPTAFYLCASSNPSSYEQYFGPGTRLTVT.

In its sample, this clonotype was seen many times. The V gene is TRBV5-1, the J gene TRBJ2-1; the D call may be TRBD1 or TRBD2 (5 bases each). Looked up from germline, CDR1 is SGHRS and CDR2 is YFSETQ. V lost 3 bases to trimming and J lost 3 bases, with 7 bases between them. The CDR3 totals 13 residues. CDR3 DNA: TGCGCCAGCAGCTGGGACGGCTACAATGAGCAGTTCTTC. It yields the protein CASSWDGYNEQFF. Looking up the rest from reference TRBV5-1 and TRBJ2-1 gives the full variable domain: KAGVTQTPRYLIKTRGQQVTLSCSPISGHRSVSWYQQTPGQGLQFLFEYFSETQRNKGNFPGRFSGRQFSNSRSEMNVSTLELGDSALYLCASSWDGYNEQFFGPGTRLTVL.

In this sample, this clonotype turned up many times. The rearrangement joins TRBV5-4 to TRBJ2-2; 7 bases line up with TRBD1. There are 17 residues in the CDR3. The germline V gene has CDR1 SGHNT and CDR2 YYREEE (reference sequence). J gave up 4 bases and V 4 bases, and 13 bases lay outside the gene matches. The CDR3 loop reads CASSPRTGPMGTGELFF. In DNA form, the CDR3 reads TGTGCCAGCAGCCCGAGGACAGGCCCCATGGGCACCGGGGAGCTGTTTTTT.

This clonotype was seen a few times. J is TRBJ2-1 and V is TRBV3-1; 7 bases map to TRBD2. V lost 3 bases, J lost 10 bases, and 15 bases stayed unmatched. The germline V gene encodes CDR1 LGHDT and CDR2 YNNKEL (reference sequence). This CDR3 has 16 residues. The CDR3 loop reads CASSQAAGLPMGEQFF. The CDR3 coding sequence is TGTGCCAGCAGCCAGGCCGCGGGACTACCTATGGGGGAGCAGTTCTTC.

This clonotype was found many times. This chain uses TRBV28 with TRBJ1-5; maybe TRBD1 (5 bases). The V gene's germline CDR1 is MDHEN and CDR2 SYDVKM. The CDR3 covers 13 residues. The V and J ends lost 4 bases and 6 bases respectively, with 10 bases between them. CDR3: CASSSGWGQPQHF. In DNA form, the CDR3 reads TGTGCCAGCAGTTCAGGGTGGGGTCAGCCCCAGCATTTT.

This clonotype has a count of ten or more. This chain connects TRBV12-3 or TRBV12-4 to TRBJ1-2; D is perhaps TRBD1 (5 bases). CDR3 length equals 12 residues. V lost 10 bases to trimming and J lost 4 bases, with 13 bases between them. In DNA, the CDR3 is TGTGCCACCAAGGGACGGTCCTATGGCTACACCTTC. It is translated as CATKGRSYGYTF.

The table lists this clonotype with many counts. This chain connects TRBV5-1 to TRBJ2-5; D not resolved. V was pared by 0 bases and J by 5 bases, with 5 bases between. The CDR3 has 12 residues. Germline V CDR1 and CDR2: SGHRS, YFSETQ. CDR3 bases: TGCGCCAGCAGCTTGGAAGGCGAGACCCAGTACTTC. Amino acid sequence: CASSLEGETQYF.

This clonotype showed up many times. V gene TRBV6-2 or TRBV6-3 combines with J gene TRBJ1-3; the D is unclear. Trimming stripped 2 bases from V and 0 bases from J, with 11 bases between. The CDR3 length is 16 residues. CDR1 is MNHEY and CDR2 is SVGEGT in the germline V gene. CDR3 protein: CASSYVSASSGNTIYF. The CDR3 region has the DNA TGTGCCAGCAGTTACGTTTCAGCCTCCTCTGGAAACACCATATATTTT.

Worth noting for this clonotype: A read error likely explains this, since a far larger clone differs by one base. The rearrangement uses TRBV5-4 and TRBJ2-7; 8 positions match TRBD1. Germline CDR1 and CDR2: SGHNT and YYREEE (reference sequence). With 4 bases clipped from V and 7 bases from J, the junction kept 10 bases outside the gene matches. This CDR3 region has 14 residues. The CDR3 sequence: CASSRGTGFWEQYF. The CDR3 bases are TGTGCCAGCAGCCGGGGGACAGGATTTTGGGAGCAGTACTTC. Looking up the rest from reference TRBV5-4 and TRBJ2-7 gives the full variable domain: ETGVTQSPTHLIKTRGQQVTLRCSSQSGHNTVSWYQQALGQGPQFIFQYYREEENGRGNFPPRFSGLQFPNYSSELNVNALELDDSALYLCASSRGTGFWEQYFGPGTRLTVT.

This clonotype was picked up many times. The chain links TRBV5-1 to TRBJ2-7; D is undetermined. The V and J ends lost 0 bases and 3 bases respectively, with 10 bases between them. CDR3 size: 14 residues. Germline V gene sequence: CDR1 SGHRS, CDR2 YFSETQ. The CDR3 region has the DNA TGCGCCAGCAGCTTGGATGGGTCCCTCTACGAGCAGTACTTC. Its protein is CASSLDGSLYEQYF. The full variable domain, rest sourced from reference TRBV5-1 and TRBJ2-7, is KAGVTQTPRYLIKTRGQQVTLSCSPISGHRSVSWYQQTPGQGLQFLFEYFSETQRNKGNFPGRFSGRQFSNSRSEMNVSTLELGDSALYLCASSLDGSLYEQYFGPGTRLTVT.

This chain connects TRBV12-3 or TRBV12-4 to TRBJ2-1; D not certain. The CDR3 length is 14 residues. The V end was cut by 4 bases, the J end by 0 bases, with 7 bases between. CDR3 sequence reads: CASSSDISYNEQFF. Here the CDR3 DNA reads TGTGCCAGCAGTTCAGACATCTCCTACAATGAGCAGTTCTTC.

In regard to this clonotype: A far larger clone is a single base away, which makes a read error likely. The chain links TRBV12-3 or TRBV12-4 to TRBJ2-1; a possible D gene is TRBD1 (6 bases). This CDR3 spans 15 amino acids. Trimming stripped 5 bases from V and 10 bases from J, with 21 bases between. DNA for the CDR3: TGTGCCAGCAGTGTCCGGGACACGAGCTCCTACGAGCAGTTCTTC. This sequence encodes CASSVRDTSSYEQFF.

In regard to this clonotype: The junction differs from germline at one of its ends, possibly a read error. The V call is TRBV9, the J call TRBJ1-4; the D gene is possibly TRBD1 (5 bases). CDR3 size: 14 residues. Germline V gives CDR1 SGDLS, CDR2 YYNGEE. The DNA of the CDR3 is TGTGCCAGCAGCCCAACAAGGGGAAATGAAGAACTGTTTTTT. Protein product: CASSPTRGNEELFF.

The sample holds many counts of this clonotype. The rearrangement joins TRBV11-2 to TRBJ2-7; D is perhaps TRBD2 (6 bases). Between the trimmed V and J ends, which lost 5 bases and 6 bases, there was a span of 14 bases. This CDR3 has 13 residues. Germline CDR1 SGHAT, CDR2 FQNNGV. As DNA, the CDR3 is TGTGCCAGCAGCGGATCCTGGACTACCGAGCAGTACTTC. Translating gives CASSGSWTTEQYF.

This clonotype appeared many times. The J gene is TRBJ2-3, the V gene TRBV30, with D hard to call. CDR3 length: 14 residues. Trimming stripped 4 bases from V and 2 bases from J, with 13 bases between. Germline V gene sequence: CDR1 GTSNPN, CDR2 SVGIG (reference sequence). CDR3: CAWTRLGSTDTQYF. CDR3 sequence (DNA): TGTGCCTGGACCAGACTCGGATCCACAGATACGCAGTATTTT. The variable domain in full, with the rest retrieved from reference TRBV30 and TRBJ2-3, is SQTIHQWPATLVQPVGSPLSLECTVEGTSNPNLYWYRQAAGRGLQLLFYSVGIGQISSEVPQNLSASRPQDRQFILSSKKLLLSDSGFYLCAWTRLGSTDTQYFGPGTRLTVL.

This clonotype showed up many times. V and J are TRBV28 and TRBJ2-1; D is undetermined. Germline V gene lookup returns CDR1 MDHEN and CDR2 SYDVKM. This CDR3 has 12 residues. V shed 3 bases and J shed 2 bases, with 2 bases lying between them. The DNA of the CDR3 is TGTGCCAGCAGTTTCCCCTACAATGAGCAGTTCTTC. Encoded protein: CASSFPYNEQFF. Filled out from reference TRBV28 and TRBJ2-1, the complete variable domain reads DVKVTQSSRYLVKRTGEKVFLECVQDMDHENMFWYRQDPGLGLRLIYFSYDVKMKEKGDIPEGYSVSREKKERFSLILESASTNQTSMYLCASSFPYNEQFFGPGTRLTVL.

The sample holds many counts of this clonotype. This chain connects TRBV7-2 to TRBJ2-1; D is possibly TRBD2 (6 bases). Germline CDR1 is SGHTA and CDR2 is FQGNSA. CDR3 length: 12 residues. V gave up 7 bases and J gave up 10 bases, with 14 bases separating them. In DNA form, the CDR3 reads TGTGCCAGCACGGCGGGAAGATGGGAGCAGTTCTTC. It yields the protein CASTAGRWEQFF.

The chain employs TRBV5-1 and TRBJ1-5; no clear D gene. Trimming took off 2 bases at V and 2 bases at J, with 11 bases between the two ends. This CDR3 comprises 15 residues. The germline V gene encodes CDR1 SGHRS and CDR2 YFSETQ. The CDR3 DNA is TGCGCCAGCAGCTTAGGATCCGGGGGCAATCAGCCCCAGCATTTT. This codes for CASSLGSGGNQPQHF.

This clonotype came up a few times. V is TRBV11-2 and J is TRBJ2-1; TRBD2 aligns across 7 bases. Germline CDR1 reads SGHAT; CDR2 reads FQNNGV. V dropped 2 bases and J dropped 5; count of bases not matched to a gene: 9. The CDR3 has 16 amino acids. DNA for the CDR3: TGTGCCAGCAGCTTAAACTTCGGGGGGTCTCACAATGAGCAGTTCTTC. This gives the protein CASSLNFGGSHNEQFF.

For this clonotype: This likely reflects a read error, since a far larger clone is one base away. The J gene is TRBJ2-7, the V gene TRBV9; 9 positions agree with TRBD1. Per the germline V gene, CDR1 is SGDLS and CDR2 is YYNGEE. The CDR3 is 15 residues long. DNA for the CDR3: TGTGCCAGCAGTGGGGGACAGGGTGGACCCTACGAGCAGTCCTTC. It encodes CASSGGQGGPYEQSF.

This clonotype was found many times. The rearrangement uses TRBV5-1 and TRBJ2-1; D perhaps matches TRBD1 (11 bases). The CDR3 loop spans 23 amino acids. V lost 4 bases and J lost 4, with 39 bases in between. The V gene's germline CDR1 is SGHRS and CDR2 YFSETQ. The DNA of the CDR3 is TGCGCCAGCAGCCGAAACGGACAGGGGGCGCAGGTCTCAGCGGGGGGGGGGTACAATGAGCAGTTCTTC. Residues: CASSRNGQGAQVSAGGGYNEQFF.

This clonotype is medium-sized within its sample. The chain uses TRBV2 and TRBJ2-7; D unclear. The V end was cut by 4 bases, the J end by 1 base, with 11 bases between. Germline loops: CDR1 SNHLY, CDR2 FYNNEI. CDR3 length equals 14 residues. This CDR3 reads CASSGSRSSYEQYF. The CDR3 nucleotides read TGTGCCAGCAGTGGTAGTAGGTCTTCCTACGAGCAGTACTTC.

This clonotype appeared many times. This rearrangement joins TRBV12-3 or TRBV12-4 to TRBJ1-1; 10 bases fit TRBD1. The CDR3 totals 15 residues. V gave up 7 bases and J gave up 4 bases; unmatched junction bases: 9. In nucleotides, the CDR3 is TGTGCCAGCACCTTGACAGGGGGCCTGGCCACTGAAGCTTTCTTT. This sequence encodes CASTLTGGLATEAFF.

This clonotype was observed many times. The chain employs TRBV28 and TRBJ2-7, with D perhaps matching TRBD1 (5 bases). The CDR3 covers 14 residues. Trimming cost V 3 bases and J 4 bases, with 13 bases left between them. From germline, CDR1 is MDHEN and CDR2 SYDVKM. Here the CDR3 DNA reads TGTGCCAGCAGTTTTGTCCAGGGTTTTTACGAGCAGTACTTC. This codes for CASSFVQGFYEQYF.

This clonotype was observed a few times. This likely reflects a read error, since a far larger clone is one base away. This rearrangement joins TRBV6-2 or TRBV6-3 to TRBJ2-7, with a possible D match to TRBD2 (7 bases). The CDR3 covers 14 residues. V gave up 6 bases and J gave up 7 bases, with 19 bases separating them. Germline V gives CDR1 MNHEY, CDR2 SVGEGT. The CDR3 DNA reads TGTGCCAGCAGCTGGGGAGGGACATACAATGAGCAGTACTTC. Translating gives CASSWGGTYNEQYF.

The CDR3 nucleotides read TGTGCCAGCAAAGCTATTCCCGGGACAGAAAGCTACGAGCAGTACTTC. This sequence encodes CASKAIPGTESYEQYF. The chain has TRBV6-2 or TRBV6-3 and TRBJ2-7; TRBD1 agrees at 7 bases. The CDR3 contains 16 residues. The J segment lost 3 bases and the V segment lost 7 bases, leaving 15 bases of the junction unmatched. Germline V gives CDR1 MNHEY, CDR2 SVGEGT.

This clonotype was counted ten times or more. The chain employs TRBV19 and TRBJ2-2, with 12 positions matching TRBD1. The germline CDR1 and CDR2 sequences are LNHDA and SQIVND (reference sequence). The J segment lost 6 bases and the V segment lost 3 bases, leaving 5 bases of the junction unmatched. The CDR3 is 16 amino acids. The CDR3 spells CASSMYGDRGPGELFF. CDR3 DNA: TGTGCCAGTAGTATGTATGGGGACAGGGGGCCCGGGGAGCTGTTTTTT.

In its sample, this clonotype was seen many times. This rearrangement joins TRBV27 to TRBJ1-6, with D perhaps matching TRBD1 (5 bases). From germline, CDR1 is MNHEY and CDR2 SMNVEV (reference sequence). The CDR3 loop spans 15 amino acids. V lost 6 bases to trimming and J lost 10 bases, with 19 bases between them. CDR3 sequence reads: CASSPRAGTDSPLHF. The CDR3 DNA follows: TGTGCCAGCAGCCCTCGGGCAGGGACGGACTCACCCCTCCACTTT.

A word on this clonotype: One end of the junction varies from germline; a read error may be responsible. The chain couples TRBV10-1 to TRBJ2-1; 7 bases line up with TRBD1. Germline V gene data show CDR1 as WNHNN and CDR2 as SYGVQD (reference sequence). The CDR3 covers 13 residues. This chain's CDR3 is CTSTGTENNEQFF. The CDR3 nucleotides are TGCACCAGCACCGGGACAGAGAACAATGAGCAGTTCTTC.

This chain connects TRBV5-4 to TRBJ2-7; D possibly uses TRBD1 or TRBD2 (6 bases each). Trimming took off 4 bases at V and 0 bases at J, with 20 bases between the two ends. The CDR3 consists of 17 residues. Germline CDR1 reads SGHNT; CDR2 reads YYREEE (reference sequence). CDR3 sequence reads: CASSPSGAISSSYEQYF. CDR3 DNA sequence: TGTGCCAGCAGCCCGTCGGGGGCGATATCAAGCTCCTACGAGCAGTACTTC.

Of note for this clonotype: A far larger clone is just one base off, so this is likely a read error. CDR3 sequence: CASSPSRAPGQGFNEQYF. The DNA for the CDR3 is TGCGCCAGCAGCCCGTCCAGAGCACCGGGACAGGGTTTCAATGAGCAGTACTTC. The chain is built from TRBV5-1 and TRBJ2-7, with 9 bases fitting TRBD1. The CDR3 totals 18 residues. The germline gives CDR1 SGHRS, CDR2 YFSETQ. The trim removed 4 bases at V and 7 bases at J, leaving 21 bases unmatched. Variable domain in full (rest from reference TRBV5-1 and TRBJ2-7): KAGVTQTPRYLIKTRGQQVTLSCSPISGHRSVSWYQQTPGQGLQFLFEYFSETQRNKGNFPGRFSGRQFSNSRSEMNVSTLELGDSALYLCASSPSRAPGQGFNEQYFGPGTRLTVT.